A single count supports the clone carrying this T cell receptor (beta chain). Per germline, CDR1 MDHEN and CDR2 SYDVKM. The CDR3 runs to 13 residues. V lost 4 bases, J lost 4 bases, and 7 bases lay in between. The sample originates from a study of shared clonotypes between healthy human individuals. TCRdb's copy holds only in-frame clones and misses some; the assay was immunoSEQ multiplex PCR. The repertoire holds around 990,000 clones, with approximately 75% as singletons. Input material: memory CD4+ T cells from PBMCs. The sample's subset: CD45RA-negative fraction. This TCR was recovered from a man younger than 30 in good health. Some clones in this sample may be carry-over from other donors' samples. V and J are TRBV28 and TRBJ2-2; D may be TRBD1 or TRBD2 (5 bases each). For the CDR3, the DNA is TGTGCCAGCAGTTCCGGGGCCACCGGGGAGCTGTTTTTT. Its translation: CASSSGATGELFF.